The sequence of this T cell receptor (beta chain) was determined in a study of OX40 agonist ivuxolimab in advanced cancers. In the study overall: Subjects had a mean age of about 60 years, with a range of about 23 to 85; about 83% were male. Partial responses were achieved by three patients, one with hepatocellular carcinoma and two with cutaneous melanoma.

Trimming stripped 3 bases from V and 5 bases from J, with 17 bases between. CDR1 is SGHRS and CDR2 is YFSETQ in the germline V gene. The CDR3 is 15 residues long. TCRdb's table, derived via immunoSEQ multiplex PCR, lists solely in-frame clones and lacks some. The table records approximately 15,000 clones, around 75% of them present only once. Sequenced here: CD4+ or CD8+ T cells sorted from blood, sampled in a trial of the OX40 agonist ivuxolimab. The chain has TRBV5-1 and TRBJ1-2, with D possibly TRBD1 on 6 matching bases. The TCR sequence derives from an adult with an advanced solid tumor such as melanoma, head and neck, liver or kidney cancer. The CDR3 is CASSSDSAPLYGYTF. The DNA of the CDR3 is TGCGCCAGCAGCTCGGACAGCGCCCCTCTATATGGCTACACCTTC.